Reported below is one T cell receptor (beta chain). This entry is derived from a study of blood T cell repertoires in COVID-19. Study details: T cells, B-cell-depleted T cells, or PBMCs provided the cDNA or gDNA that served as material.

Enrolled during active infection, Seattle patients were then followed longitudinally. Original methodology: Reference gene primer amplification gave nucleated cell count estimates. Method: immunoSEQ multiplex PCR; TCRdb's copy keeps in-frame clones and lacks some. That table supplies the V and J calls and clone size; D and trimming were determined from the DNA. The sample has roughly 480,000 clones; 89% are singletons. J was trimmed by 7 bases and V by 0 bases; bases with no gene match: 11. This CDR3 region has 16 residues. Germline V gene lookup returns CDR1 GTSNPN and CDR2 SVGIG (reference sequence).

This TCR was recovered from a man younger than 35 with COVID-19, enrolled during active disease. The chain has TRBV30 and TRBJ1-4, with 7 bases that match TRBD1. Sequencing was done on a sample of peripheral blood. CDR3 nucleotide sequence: TGTGCCTGGAGTGTAAGGAGTACAGGGGTGGGTGAAAAACTGTTTTTT. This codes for CAWSVRSTGVGEKLFF.